The following is a TCR beta chain sequence with its context. The sample comes from a study of OX40 agonist ivuxolimab in advanced cancers. Repertoires were generated with immunoSEQ multiplex PCR, while TCRdb's copy carries only in-frame clones and drops some. The repertoire has tens of thousands of clones, approximately 81% of them found once; the top ten carry about 4.6%. Between the trimmed V and J ends, which lost 0 bases and 5 bases, there was a span of 7 bases. The CDR3 is 13 amino acids. The germline CDR1 and CDR2 sequences are SGHTA and FQGTGA. The source material was CD4+ or CD8+ T cells sorted from blood, sampled in a trial of the OX40 agonist ivuxolimab. The J gene is TRBJ2-5, the V gene TRBV7-3, with D perhaps matching TRBD1 (5 bases). This sequence originates from an adult with an advanced solid tumor such as melanoma, head and neck, liver or kidney cancer. The CDR3 loop is CASSLTGAETQYF. CDR3 nucleotides: TGTGCCAGCAGCTTAACAGGGGCTGAGACCCAGTACTTC.